These 24 T cell receptor beta chains share one sample of origin, sequenced in a study of T cells in Graves' hyperthyroidism and ophthalmopathy. The CDR3 regions of TCR beta were amplified from RNA transcripts. Initially, a first-round RT-PCR of the TCR CDR3 employed the HTBI primer set. In TCRdb, the multiplex PCR reads were re-called with MiXCR into one record per CDR3 protein. The repertoire consists of roughly 170,000 distinct CDR3 sequences, with approximately 15% occurring once and the leading ten covering roughly 30%. The material sequenced was blood. The receptors derive from a woman aged 50 to 60 with Graves' hyperthyroidism.

This clonotype came up many times. This chain uses TRBV29-1 with TRBJ2-7, with unresolved D. The germline V gene encodes CDR1 SQVTM and CDR2 ANQGSEA. The V end was cut by 4 bases, the J end by 3 bases, with 13 bases between. The CDR3 sequence is 13 residues long. The CDR3 protein is CSVVGRMNYEQYF. CDR3 nucleotides: TGCAGCGTTGTAGGCAGGATGAACTACGAGCAGTACTTC.

This clonotype was seen at least ten times. The chain combines TRBV13 with TRBJ1-3; the D is unclear. V was clipped by 5 bases and J by 0 bases, with 17 bases between them. CDR3 length equals 17 residues. From germline, CDR1 is PRHDT and CDR2 FYEKMQ (reference sequence). The CDR3 loop is CASSPSTSRLSGNTIYF. The DNA of the CDR3 is TGTGCCAGCAGCCCTTCGACCAGCCGGCTCTCTGGAAACACCATATATTTT.

This clonotype was found many times. The gene calls are TRBV27 and TRBJ2-7, with D uncertain. CDR3 size: 13 residues. V was trimmed by 4 bases and J by 1 base, leaving 8 bases between them. Per germline, CDR1 MNHEY and CDR2 SMNVEV (reference sequence). CDR3 in DNA: TGTGCCAGCAGTTCTAGTTTGTCCTACGAGCAGTACTTC. It translates to CASSSSLSYEQYF.

This clonotype was picked up many times. The V call is TRBV5-1, the J call TRBJ2-1; 8 bases fit TRBD2. CDR3 length: 14 residues. The V gene's germline CDR1 is SGHRS and CDR2 YFSETQ. J gave up 2 bases and V 4 bases, and 2 bases lay outside the gene matches. CDR3 nucleotides: TGCGCCAGCAGCGAGCGGGGGCCCTACAATGAGCAGTTCTTC. Encoded protein: CASSERGPYNEQFF.

V usage is TRBV28 and J usage is TRBJ1-2; D possibly corresponds to TRBD1 (5 bases). The CDR3 contains 15 residues. The ends were cut back, 2 bases at V and 0 bases at J, with 10 bases in the middle. Germline-derived CDR1 and CDR2 are MDHEN and SYDVKM. In nucleotides, the CDR3 is TGTGCCAGCAGTTTAAGCGGACACGCTAACTATGGCTACACCTTC. It is translated as CASSLSGHANYGYTF.

This clonotype was recorded only once. The junction shows a germline mismatch at one end, possibly a read error. This chain links TRBV12-5 with TRBJ2-1; possibly TRBD1 for D (5 bases). Germline CDR1 is LGHNT and CDR2 is FRNRAP. This CDR3 spans 15 amino acids. CDR3 amino acids: CASGLVIHARGEQFF. The CDR3 nucleotides are TGTGCTAGCGGTTTGGTAATCCACGCAAGGGGTGAGCAGTTCTTC. Combining the CDR3 with reference TRBV12-5 and TRBJ2-1 gives the whole variable domain DARVTQTPRHKVTEMGQEVTMRCQPILGHNTVFWYRQTMMQGLELLAYFRNRAPLDDSGMPKDRFSAEMPDATLATLKIQPSEPRDSAVYFCASGLVIHARGEQFFGPGTRLTVL.

This clonotype was observed many times. This sequence joins TRBV5-1 and TRBJ2-1; TRBD2 aligns across 13 bases. Germline V lookup: CDR1 SGHRS, CDR2 YFSETQ. V lost 0 bases, J lost 3 bases, and 3 bases stayed unmatched. The CDR3 is made up of 17 amino acids. The CDR3 DNA is TGCGCCAGCAGCTTGGCTGGACTAGCGGGGGACTACAATGAGCAGTTCTTC. Translating it yields CASSLAGLAGDYNEQFF.

This clonotype was recorded a few times. The rearrangement links TRBV5-1 to TRBJ2-5, with TRBD2 as a possible D gene (6 bases). CDR3 length: 13 amino acids. The ends were cut back, 5 bases at V and 4 bases at J, with 12 bases in the middle. The germline CDR1 and CDR2 sequences are SGHRS and YFSETQ. The CDR3 coding sequence is TGCGCCAGCAGAATGGACTATACAGAGACCCAGTACTTC. Translating gives CASRMDYTETQYF.

This chain joins TRBV20-1 and TRBJ2-1; 8 nucleotides match TRBD2. The CDR3 loop spans 15 amino acids. In germline, CDR1 is DFQATT, CDR2 SNEGSKA (reference sequence). V lost 6 bases to trimming and J lost 6 bases; unmatched junction nucleotides: 13. The CDR3 DNA sequence: TGCAGTGCACACCTCACCGGGAGGGCCGTCAATGAGCAGTTCTTC. This translates into CSAHLTGRAVNEQFF.

V gene TRBV4-2 combines with J gene TRBJ1-6; 9 bases agree with TRBD1. This CDR3 comprises 16 residues. CDR1 is LGHNA and CDR2 is YNFKEQ in the germline V gene. V was clipped by 3 bases and J by 7 bases; unmatched bases: 7. CDR3 nucleotides: TGTGCCAGCAGCCAGACGAGGACAGGGGTAAATTCACCCCTCCACTTT. This codes for CASSQTRTGVNSPLHF.

This clonotype was observed many times. This chain links TRBV5-4 with TRBJ2-7, with D possibly matching TRBD1 (6 bases). Germline CDR1 SGHNT, CDR2 YYREEE (reference sequence). The CDR3 has 14 residues. V lost 3 bases and J lost 3, with 13 bases in between. The CDR3, as DNA: TGTGCCAGCAGCTCGATACTACAGGGCTACGAGCAGTACTTC. Its protein product is CASSSILQGYEQYF.

V gene TRBV9 combines with J gene TRBJ2-1; D not certain. CDR1 is SGDLS and CDR2 is YYNGEE in the germline V gene. This CDR3 contains 16 residues. The V end was cut by 3 bases, the J end by 0 bases, with 13 bases between. The CDR3 reads CASSGGSRSSYNEQFF. The CDR3 DNA is TGTGCCAGCAGCGGGGGTTCGCGGAGCTCCTACAATGAGCAGTTCTTC.

This clonotype came up many times. This sequence joins TRBV6-2 or TRBV6-3 and TRBJ1-2; no definite D call. The V end was cut by 0 bases, the J end by 8 bases, with 10 bases between. Germline V gene data show CDR1 as MNHEY and CDR2 as SVGEGT. The CDR3 runs 13 residues. DNA for the CDR3: TGTGCCAGCAGTTACTCGGTGTCAGAAGGCTACACCTTC. It translates to CASSYSVSEGYTF.

This clonotype showed up many times. CDR3 residues: CASSFGRALDSPLHF. The CDR3, as DNA: TGTGCCAGCAGCTTCGGGAGGGCCCTGGATTCACCCCTCCACTTT. This chain uses TRBV6-1 with TRBJ1-6; no definite D call. V lost 6 bases and J lost 8, with 17 bases in between. Germline V gene lookup returns CDR1 MNHNS and CDR2 SASEGT. This CDR3 has 15 amino acids.

This clonotype appeared many times. The V gene is TRBV7-8, the J gene TRBJ2-3; TRBD2 matches at 8 bases. Germline V gene lookup returns CDR1 SGHVS and CDR2 FQNEAQ. V dropped 1 base and J dropped 2; count of bases not matched to a gene: 5. The CDR3 covers 16 residues. As DNA, the CDR3 is TGTGCCAGCAGCTTAGTCCGGGGGGGGCCCACAGATACGCAGTATTTT. Translation gives CASSLVRGGPTDTQYF.

This clonotype was observed many times. The chain links TRBV10-1 to TRBJ2-2; D not resolved. CDR1 and CDR2 from the germline V gene are WNHNN and SYGVQD (reference sequence). V gave up 10 bases and J gave up 2 bases, with 17 bases separating them. The CDR3 contains 15 residues. CDR3 nucleotides: TGCGCCACCTCCCGGGTAAAGGGAAACACCGGGGAGCTGTTTTTT. It codes for CATSRVKGNTGELFF.

This clonotype was recorded only once. The chain employs TRBV7-3 and TRBJ2-2, with D unresolved. Trimming removed 5 bases at V and 4 bases at J, with 11 bases between. CDR1 and CDR2 from the germline V gene are SGHTA and FQGTGA. CDR3 size: 14 residues. The CDR3 loop is CASSRQDGTGELFF. In DNA form, the CDR3 reads TGTGCCAGCAGCCGCCAGGACGGCACCGGGGAGCTGTTTTTT.

This sequence joins TRBV7-9 and TRBJ2-5; D gene unclear. Between the trimmed V and J ends, which lost 2 bases and 2 bases, there was a span of 9 bases. CDR1 is SEHNR, CDR2 FQNEAQ, per germline (reference sequence). The CDR3 is made up of 14 amino acids. The CDR3 DNA reads as TGTGCCAGCAGCTTAATGCAGCCTCAAGAGACCCAGTACTTC. Its translation: CASSLMQPQETQYF.

This chain uses TRBV6-9 with TRBJ2-1; 8 nucleotides line up with TRBD2. The trim removed 3 bases at V and 5 bases at J, leaving 3 bases unmatched. The germline gives CDR1 MNHGY, CDR2 SVAAGI. The CDR3 covers 14 residues. CDR3 residues: CASSYGGEHNEQFF. The CDR3 nucleotides are TGTGCCAGCAGTTACGGGGGGGAGCACAATGAGCAGTTCTTC.

In this sample, this clonotype turned up many times. The V and J genes are TRBV6-1 and TRBJ2-7; perhaps TRBD1 as D (5 bases). CDR1 and CDR2 from the germline V gene are MNHNS and SASEGT. This CDR3 region has 15 residues. Trimming cost V 7 bases and J 2 bases, with 18 bases left between them. CDR3 loop: CASIPQGTWTYEQYF. The CDR3, as DNA: TGTGCCAGCATTCCCCAGGGTACATGGACCTACGAGCAGTACTTC.

This clonotype appeared a few times. This rearrangement joins TRBV18 to TRBJ2-5, with TRBD1 matching 8 bases. Germline V gives CDR1 KGHSH, CDR2 LQKENI. CDR3 length: 16 residues. The junction had 8 bases not matched to a gene; V was cut back by 0 bases and J by 5 bases. The CDR3 here is CASSPPTGVKAETQYF. In nucleotides, the CDR3 is TGTGCCAGCTCACCACCGACAGGGGTAAAGGCGGAGACCCAGTACTTC.

This clonotype was detected ten times or more. The chain joins TRBV19 to TRBJ1-1; 9 nucleotides line up with TRBD1. V lost 3 bases, J lost 6 bases, and 5 bases stayed unmatched. CDR1 is LNHDA and CDR2 is SQIVND in the germline V gene (reference sequence). This CDR3 is 14 amino acids long. The CDR3 loop is CASSIRDRVPEAFF. Here the CDR3 DNA reads TGTGCCAGTAGTATCCGGGACAGGGTGCCTGAAGCTTTCTTT.

This clonotype was recorded many times. The chain carries TRBV6-5 and TRBJ2-1, with 7 bases that match TRBD2. After removal of 0 bases from V and 4 bases from J, the junction contained 6 bases not matched to a gene. Germline V gene data show CDR1 as MNHEY and CDR2 as SVGAGI. This CDR3 has 16 amino acids. CDR3 bases: TGTGCCAGCAGTTACTCGGGCGGGGGTTCTTACAATGAGCAGTTCTTC. Amino acids: CASSYSGGGSYNEQFF.

This clonotype was seen ten or more times. The chain recombines TRBV29-1 with TRBJ1-3; D gene unclear. The CDR3 length is 13 residues. CDR1 is SQVTM, CDR2 ANQGSEA, per germline. Trimming took off 5 bases at V and 4 bases at J, with 12 bases between the two ends. CDR3 residues: CSVSYGSGNTIYF. The DNA of the CDR3 is TGCAGCGTTTCTTATGGGAGCGGAAACACCATATATTTT.